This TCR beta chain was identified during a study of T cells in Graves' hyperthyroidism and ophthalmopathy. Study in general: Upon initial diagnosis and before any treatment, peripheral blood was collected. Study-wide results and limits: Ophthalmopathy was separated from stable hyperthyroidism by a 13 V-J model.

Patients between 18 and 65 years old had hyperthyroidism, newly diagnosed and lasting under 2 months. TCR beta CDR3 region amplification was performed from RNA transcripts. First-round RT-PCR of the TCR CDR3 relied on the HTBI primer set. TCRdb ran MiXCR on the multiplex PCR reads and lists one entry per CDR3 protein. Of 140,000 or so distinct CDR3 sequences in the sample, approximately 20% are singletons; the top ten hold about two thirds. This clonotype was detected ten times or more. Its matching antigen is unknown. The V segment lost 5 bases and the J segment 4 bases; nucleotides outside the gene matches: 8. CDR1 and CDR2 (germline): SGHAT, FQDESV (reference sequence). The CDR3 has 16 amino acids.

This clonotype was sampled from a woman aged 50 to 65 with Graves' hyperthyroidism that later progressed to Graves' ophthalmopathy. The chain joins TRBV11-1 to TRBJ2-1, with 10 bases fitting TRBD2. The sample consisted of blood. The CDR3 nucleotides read TGTGCCAGCAGCCCCCCAGCGGGAGGGCGGTACAATGAGCAGTTCTTC. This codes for CASSPPAGGRYNEQFF.